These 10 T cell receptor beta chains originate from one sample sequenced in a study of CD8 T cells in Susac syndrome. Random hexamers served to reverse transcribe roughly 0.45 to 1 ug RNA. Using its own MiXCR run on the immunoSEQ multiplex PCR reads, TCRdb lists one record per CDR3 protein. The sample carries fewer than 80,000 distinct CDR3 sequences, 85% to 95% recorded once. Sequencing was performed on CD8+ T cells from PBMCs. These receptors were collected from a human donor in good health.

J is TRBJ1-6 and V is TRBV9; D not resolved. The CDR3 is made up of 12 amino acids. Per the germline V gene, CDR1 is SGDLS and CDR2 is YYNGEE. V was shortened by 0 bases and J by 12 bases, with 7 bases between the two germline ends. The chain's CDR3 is CASSVAREPLHF. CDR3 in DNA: TGTGCCAGCAGCGTAGCTCGAGAACCCCTCCACTTT.

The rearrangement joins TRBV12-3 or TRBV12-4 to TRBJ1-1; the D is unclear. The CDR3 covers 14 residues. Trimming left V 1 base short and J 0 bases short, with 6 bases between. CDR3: CASSLGEMNTEAFF. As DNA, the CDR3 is TGTGCCAGCAGTTTAGGTGAAATGAACACTGAAGCTTTCTTT.

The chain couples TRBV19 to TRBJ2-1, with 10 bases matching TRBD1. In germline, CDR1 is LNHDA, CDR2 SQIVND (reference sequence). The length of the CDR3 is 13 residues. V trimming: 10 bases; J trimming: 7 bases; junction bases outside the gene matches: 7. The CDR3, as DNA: TGTGCCACCGGACAGGGGGTAAGGAATGAGCAGTTCTTC. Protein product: CATGQGVRNEQFF.

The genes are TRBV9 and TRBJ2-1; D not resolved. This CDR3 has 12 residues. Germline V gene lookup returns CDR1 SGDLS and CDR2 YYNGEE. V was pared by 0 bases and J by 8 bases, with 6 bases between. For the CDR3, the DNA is TGTGCCAGCAGCGTAGGACTCGATGAGCAGTTCTTC. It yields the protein CASSVGLDEQFF.

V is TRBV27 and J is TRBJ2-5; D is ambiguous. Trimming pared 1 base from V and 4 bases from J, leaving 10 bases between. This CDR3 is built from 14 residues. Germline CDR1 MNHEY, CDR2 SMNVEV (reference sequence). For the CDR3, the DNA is TGTGCCAGCAGTTTATACGCTTTGGGAGAGACCCAGTACTTC. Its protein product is CASSLYALGETQYF.

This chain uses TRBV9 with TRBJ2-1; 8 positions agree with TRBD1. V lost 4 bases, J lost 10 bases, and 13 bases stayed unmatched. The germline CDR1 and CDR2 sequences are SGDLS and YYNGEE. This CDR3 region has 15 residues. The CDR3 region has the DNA TGTGCCAGCAGCTCCCACGGACAGGGTTTTCAGGAGCAGTTCTTC. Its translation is CASSSHGQGFQEQFF.

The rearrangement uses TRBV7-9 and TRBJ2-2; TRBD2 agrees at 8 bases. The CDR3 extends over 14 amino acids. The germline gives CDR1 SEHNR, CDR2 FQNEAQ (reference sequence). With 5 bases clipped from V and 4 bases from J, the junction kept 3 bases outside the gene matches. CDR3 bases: TGTGCCAGCAGCACGGGGGGGCCCACCGGGGAGCTGTTTTTT. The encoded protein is CASSTGGPTGELFF.

CDR3 bases: TGCAGCGTTGAAGATCGTGGGGGCCTAGTCTATGGCTACACCTTC. Residues: CSVEDRGGLVYGYTF. V and J are TRBV29-1 and TRBJ1-2; D is perhaps TRBD1 (6 bases). Looked up from germline, CDR1 is SQVTM and CDR2 is ANQGSEA. The CDR3 consists of 15 residues. V was cut by 0 bases and J by 4 bases, with 15 bases left in between.

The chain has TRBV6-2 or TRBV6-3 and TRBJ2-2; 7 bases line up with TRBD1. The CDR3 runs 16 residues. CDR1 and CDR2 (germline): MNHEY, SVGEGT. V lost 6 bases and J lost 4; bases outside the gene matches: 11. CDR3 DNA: TGTGCCAGCAGCCAACGGACAGGTCGGGGCACCGGGGAGCTGTTTTTT. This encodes CASSQRTGRGTGELFF.

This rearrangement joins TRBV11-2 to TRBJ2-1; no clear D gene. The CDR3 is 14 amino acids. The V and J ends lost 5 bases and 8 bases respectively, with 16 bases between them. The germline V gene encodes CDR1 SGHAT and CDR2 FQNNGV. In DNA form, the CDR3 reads TGTGCCAGCAGCCCCTTCTTGGATACATATGAGCAGTTCTTC. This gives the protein CASSPFLDTYEQFF.